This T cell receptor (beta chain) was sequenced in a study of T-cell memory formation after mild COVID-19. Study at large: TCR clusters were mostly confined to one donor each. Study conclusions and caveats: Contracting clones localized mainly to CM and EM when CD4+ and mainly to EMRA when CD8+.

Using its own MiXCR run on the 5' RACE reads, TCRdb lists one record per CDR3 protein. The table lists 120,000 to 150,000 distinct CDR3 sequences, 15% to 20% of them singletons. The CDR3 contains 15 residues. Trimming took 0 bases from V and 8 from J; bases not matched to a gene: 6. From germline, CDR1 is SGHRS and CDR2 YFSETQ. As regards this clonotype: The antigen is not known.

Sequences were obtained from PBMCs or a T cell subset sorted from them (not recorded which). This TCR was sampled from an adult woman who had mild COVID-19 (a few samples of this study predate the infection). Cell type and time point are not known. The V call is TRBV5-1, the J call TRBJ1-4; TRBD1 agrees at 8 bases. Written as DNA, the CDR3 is TGCGCCAGCAGCTTGGAAGGACCAGGGGGCGAAAAACTGTTTTTT. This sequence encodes CASSLEGPGGEKLFF.